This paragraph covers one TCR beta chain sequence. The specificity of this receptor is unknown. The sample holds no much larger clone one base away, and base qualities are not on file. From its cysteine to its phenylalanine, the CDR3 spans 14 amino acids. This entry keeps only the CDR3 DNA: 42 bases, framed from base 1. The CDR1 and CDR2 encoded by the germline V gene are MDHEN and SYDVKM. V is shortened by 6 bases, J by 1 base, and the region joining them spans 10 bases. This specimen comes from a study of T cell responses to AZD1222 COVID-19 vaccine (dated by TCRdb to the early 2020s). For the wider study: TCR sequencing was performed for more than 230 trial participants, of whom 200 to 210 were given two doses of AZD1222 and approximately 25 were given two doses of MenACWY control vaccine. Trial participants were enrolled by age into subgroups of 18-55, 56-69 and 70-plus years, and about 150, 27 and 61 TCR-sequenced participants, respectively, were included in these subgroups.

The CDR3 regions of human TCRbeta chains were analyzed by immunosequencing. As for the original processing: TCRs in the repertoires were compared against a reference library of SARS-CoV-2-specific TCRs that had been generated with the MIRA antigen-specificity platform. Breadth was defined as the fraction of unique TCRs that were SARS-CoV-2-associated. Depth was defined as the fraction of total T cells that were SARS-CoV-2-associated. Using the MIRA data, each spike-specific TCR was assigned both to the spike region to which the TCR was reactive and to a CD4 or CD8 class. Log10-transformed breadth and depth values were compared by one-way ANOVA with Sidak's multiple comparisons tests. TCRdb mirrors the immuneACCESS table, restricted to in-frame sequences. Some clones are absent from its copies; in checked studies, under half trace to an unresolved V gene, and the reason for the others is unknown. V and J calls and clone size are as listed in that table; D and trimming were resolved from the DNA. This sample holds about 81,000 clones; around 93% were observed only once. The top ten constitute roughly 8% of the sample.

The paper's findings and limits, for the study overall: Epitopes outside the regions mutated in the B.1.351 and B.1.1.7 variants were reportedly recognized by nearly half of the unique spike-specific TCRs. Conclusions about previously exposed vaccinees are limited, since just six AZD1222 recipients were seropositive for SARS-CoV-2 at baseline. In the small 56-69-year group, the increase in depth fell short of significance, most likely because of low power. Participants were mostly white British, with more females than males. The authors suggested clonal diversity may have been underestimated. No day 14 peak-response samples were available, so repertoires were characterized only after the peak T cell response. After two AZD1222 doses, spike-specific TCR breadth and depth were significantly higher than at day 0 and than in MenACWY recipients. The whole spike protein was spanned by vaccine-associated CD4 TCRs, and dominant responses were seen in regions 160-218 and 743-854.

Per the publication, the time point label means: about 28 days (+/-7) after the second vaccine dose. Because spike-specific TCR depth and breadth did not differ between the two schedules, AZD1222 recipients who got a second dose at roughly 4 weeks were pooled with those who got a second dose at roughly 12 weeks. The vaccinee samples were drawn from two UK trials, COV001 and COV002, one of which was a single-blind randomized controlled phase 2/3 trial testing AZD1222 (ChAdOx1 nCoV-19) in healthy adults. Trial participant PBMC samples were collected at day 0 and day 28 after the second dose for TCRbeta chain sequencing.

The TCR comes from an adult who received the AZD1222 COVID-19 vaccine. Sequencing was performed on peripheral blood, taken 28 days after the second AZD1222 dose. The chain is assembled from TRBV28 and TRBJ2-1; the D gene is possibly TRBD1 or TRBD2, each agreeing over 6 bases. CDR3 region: CASRLGGSYNEQFF. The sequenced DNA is TGTGCCAGCAGACTAGGGGGGTCCTACAATGAGCAGTTCTTC.